This T cell receptor beta chain was sequenced in a study of T cells after yellow fever vaccination. Trimming removed 4 bases at V and 6 bases at J, with 15 bases between. Germline V lookup: CDR1 SGHNT, CDR2 YYREEE (reference sequence). The CDR3 consists of 14 residues. General study results and limits: Bulk-population clonotypes that are abundant could appear as contaminants in FACS-sorted repertoires. Among primary-vaccination clones, most reappeared after the booster, at around 97% for CD4 and about 90% for CD8.

This clonotype was counted between two and nine times. What it binds is not known. They built TCR cDNA with 5'RACE template switching, a step that put in a universal primer site and UMIs. TCRdb called the 5' RACE reads again in MiXCR, with one record for every CDR3 protein. This table holds about 350,000 distinct CDR3 sequences, roughly 10% found once. The rearrangement joins TRBV5-4 to TRBJ2-3, with D unresolved. The sequences come from PBMCs, collected on the day of the first yellow fever vaccination. This receptor was obtained from a man younger than 35 who received the YFV17D yellow fever vaccine. CDR3 sequence reads: CASSPVPYGDTQYF. The CDR3 DNA is TGTGCCAGCAGCCCTGTCCCGTACGGGGATACGCAGTATTTT.